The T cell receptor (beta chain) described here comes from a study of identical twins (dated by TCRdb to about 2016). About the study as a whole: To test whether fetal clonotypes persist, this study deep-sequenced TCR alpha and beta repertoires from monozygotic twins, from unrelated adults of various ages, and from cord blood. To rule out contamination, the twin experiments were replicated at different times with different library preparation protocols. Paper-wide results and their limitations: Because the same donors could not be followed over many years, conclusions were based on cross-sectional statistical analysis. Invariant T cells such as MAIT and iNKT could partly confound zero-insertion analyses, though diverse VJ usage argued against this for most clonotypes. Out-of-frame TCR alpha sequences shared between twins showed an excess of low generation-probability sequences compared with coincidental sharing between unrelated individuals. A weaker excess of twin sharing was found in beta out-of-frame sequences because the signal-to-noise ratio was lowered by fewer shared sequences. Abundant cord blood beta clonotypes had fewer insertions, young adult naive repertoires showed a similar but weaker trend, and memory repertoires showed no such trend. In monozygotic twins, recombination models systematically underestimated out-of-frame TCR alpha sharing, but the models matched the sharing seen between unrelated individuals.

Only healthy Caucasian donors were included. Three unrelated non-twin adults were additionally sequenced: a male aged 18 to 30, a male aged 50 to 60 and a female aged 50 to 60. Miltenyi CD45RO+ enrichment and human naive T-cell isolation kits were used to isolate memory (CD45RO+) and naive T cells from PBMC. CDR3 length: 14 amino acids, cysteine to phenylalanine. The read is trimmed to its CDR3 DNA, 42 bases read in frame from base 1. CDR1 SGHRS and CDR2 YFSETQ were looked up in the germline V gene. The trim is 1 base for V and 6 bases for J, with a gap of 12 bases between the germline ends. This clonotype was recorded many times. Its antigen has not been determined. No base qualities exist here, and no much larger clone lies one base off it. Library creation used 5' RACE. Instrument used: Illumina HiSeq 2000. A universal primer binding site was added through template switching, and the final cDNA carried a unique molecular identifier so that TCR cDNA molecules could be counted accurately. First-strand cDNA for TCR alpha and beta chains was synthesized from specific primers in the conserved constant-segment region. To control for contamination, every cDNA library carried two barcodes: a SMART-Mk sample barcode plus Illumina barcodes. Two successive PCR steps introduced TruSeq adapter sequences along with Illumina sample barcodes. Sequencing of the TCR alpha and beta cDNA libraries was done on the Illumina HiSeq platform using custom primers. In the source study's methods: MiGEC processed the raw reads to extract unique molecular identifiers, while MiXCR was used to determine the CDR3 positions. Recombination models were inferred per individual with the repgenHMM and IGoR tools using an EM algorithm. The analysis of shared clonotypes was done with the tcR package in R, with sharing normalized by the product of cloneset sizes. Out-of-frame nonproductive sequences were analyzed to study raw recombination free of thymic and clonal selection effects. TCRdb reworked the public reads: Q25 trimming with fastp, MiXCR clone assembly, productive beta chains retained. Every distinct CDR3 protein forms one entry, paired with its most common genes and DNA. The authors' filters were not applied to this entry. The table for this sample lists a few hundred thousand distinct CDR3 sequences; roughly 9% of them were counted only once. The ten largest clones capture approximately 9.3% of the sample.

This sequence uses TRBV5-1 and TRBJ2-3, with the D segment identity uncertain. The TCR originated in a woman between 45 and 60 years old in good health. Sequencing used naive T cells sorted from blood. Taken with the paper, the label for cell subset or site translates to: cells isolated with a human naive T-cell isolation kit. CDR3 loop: CASSLWVGSDTQYF. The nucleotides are TGCGCCAGCAGCTTGTGGGTAGGCTCGGATACGCAGTATTTT.